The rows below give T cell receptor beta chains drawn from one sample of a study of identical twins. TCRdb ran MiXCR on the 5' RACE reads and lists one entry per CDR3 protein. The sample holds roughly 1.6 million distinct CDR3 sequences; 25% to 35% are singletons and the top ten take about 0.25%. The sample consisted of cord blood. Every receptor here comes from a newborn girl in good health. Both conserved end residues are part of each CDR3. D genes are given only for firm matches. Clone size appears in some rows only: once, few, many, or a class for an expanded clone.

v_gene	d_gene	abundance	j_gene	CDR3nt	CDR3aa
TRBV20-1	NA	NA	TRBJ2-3	TGCAGTGCTCTGGGACACACAGATACGCAGTATTTT	CSALGHTDTQYF
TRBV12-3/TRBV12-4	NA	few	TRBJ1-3	TGTGCCAGCAGTTATTACTCTGGAAACACCATATATTTT	CASSYYSGNTIYF
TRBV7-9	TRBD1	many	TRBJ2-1	TGTGCCAGCAGCTACCGGGACAGGGTAGGAAATGAGCAGTTCTTC	CASSYRDRVGNEQFF
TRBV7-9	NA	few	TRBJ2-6	TGTGCCAGCAGCTTAATAAATAGGGCCGGCGGGGCCAACGTCCTGACTTTC	CASSLINRAGGANVLTF
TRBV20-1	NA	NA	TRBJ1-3	TGCAGTGCTAGGGACAGAATATTCTCTGGAAACACCATATATTTT	CSARDRIFSGNTIYF
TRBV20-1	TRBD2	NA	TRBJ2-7	TGCAGTGCTAGGGCACCATACGGGAGGGACGGGAATTCCTACGAGCAGTACTTC	CSARAPYGRDGNSYEQYF
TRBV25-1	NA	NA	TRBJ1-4	TGTGCCAGCACCAAAAGCGTCCTGGCTAATGAAAAACTGTTTTTT	CASTKSVLANEKLFF
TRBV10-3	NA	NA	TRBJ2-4	TGTGCCATCAGTGACCACCACCGGGACACAAAAAACATTCAGTACTTC	CAISDHHRDTKNIQYF
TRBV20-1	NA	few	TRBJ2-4	TGCAGTGCTAGAGGAGCGCCGATAGCCAAAAACATTCAGTACTTC	CSARGAPIAKNIQYF
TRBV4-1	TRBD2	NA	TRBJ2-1	TGCGCCAGCAGCCGCGGACTAGCGGGGGGGCGAGAGCAGTTCTTC	CASSRGLAGGREQFF
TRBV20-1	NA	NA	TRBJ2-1	TGCAGTGCCCTAGGAAGGGGACAAGAGACCCAGTTCTTC	CSALGRGQETQFF
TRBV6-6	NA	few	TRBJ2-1	TGTGCCAGCAGTTTCGACAGTTTAAGGGCAGGCAATGAGCAGTTCTTC	CASSFDSLRAGNEQFF
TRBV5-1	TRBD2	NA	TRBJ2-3	TGCGCCAGCAGCTTCGGAGGGAGGGCTACTACAGATACGCAGTATTTT	CASSFGGRATTDTQYF
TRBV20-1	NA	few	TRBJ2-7	TGCAGTGCTAGAGATGTCGGGGGAAGGGCCTACGAGCAGTACTTC	CSARDVGGRAYEQYF
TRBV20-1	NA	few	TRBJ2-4	TGCAGTGCTAGAAGTTCCGGGACCTCCATGGGGAACATTCAGTACTTC	CSARSSGTSMGNIQYF
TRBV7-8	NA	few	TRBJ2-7	TGTGCCAGCAGCTTAACGGTGGCTAGAACCTACGAGCAGTACTTC	CASSLTVARTYEQYF
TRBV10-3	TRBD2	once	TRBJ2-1	TGTGCCATCAGTGAGTCACTAGCGGGGGGCTACAATGAGCAGTTCTTC	CAISESLAGGYNEQFF
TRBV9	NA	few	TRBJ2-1	TGTGCCAGCAGCGCCGTGAGGGCTACAGTCAATGAGCAGTTCTTC	CASSAVRATVNEQFF
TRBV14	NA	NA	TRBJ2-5	TGTGCCAGCAGCCCAACAGGGTGGGAGACCCAGTACTTC	CASSPTGWETQYF
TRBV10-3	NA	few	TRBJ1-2	TGTGCCATCAGTGGCCAGGGTCAGGGTGGCTACACCTTC	CAISGQGQGGYTF
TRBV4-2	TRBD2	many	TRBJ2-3	TGTGCCAGCAGCCAAGACCCAACCGGGACTAGCGGCACAGATACGCAGTATTTT	CASSQDPTGTSGTDTQYF
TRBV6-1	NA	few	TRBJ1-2	TGTGCCAGCAGTGTAGGCGGCTACACCTTC	CASSVGGYTF
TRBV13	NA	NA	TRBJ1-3	TGTGCCAGCAGCTGGGGGGCGACGGGAAACACCATATATTTT	CASSWGATGNTIYF
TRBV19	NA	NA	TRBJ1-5	TGTGCCAGTACCCTGAATAGGGAACAGCCCCAGCATTTT	CASTLNREQPQHF
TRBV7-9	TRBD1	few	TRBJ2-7	TGTGCCAGCAGCAAGACAGGGGGCAAAGCAAGCGAGCAGTACTTC	CASSKTGGKASEQYF
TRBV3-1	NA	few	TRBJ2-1	TGTGCCAGCAGCCAATTTCGCGGGAATGAGCAGTTCTTC	CASSQFRGNEQFF
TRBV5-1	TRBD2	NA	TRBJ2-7	TGCGCCACCGGAGAGGGAGGGTCCTCCTACAATGAGCAGTACTTC	CATGEGGSSYNEQYF
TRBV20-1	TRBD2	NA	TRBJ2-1	TGCAGTGCCGTTAGCGGGGGCGTTTACAATGAGCAGTTCTTC	CSAVSGGVYNEQFF
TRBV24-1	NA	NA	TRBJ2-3	TGTGCCACCGCACAGAAAGGCCCAAGCACAGATACGCAGTATTTT	CATAQKGPSTDTQYF
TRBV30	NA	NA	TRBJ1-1	TGTGCCTGGAGTGGGCCCCGGGACGGGCGGACTGAAGCTTTCTTT	CAWSGPRDGRTEAFF
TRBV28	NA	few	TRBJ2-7	TGTGCCAGCATGGGAACGGACCCCTACGAGCAGTACTTC	CASMGTDPYEQYF
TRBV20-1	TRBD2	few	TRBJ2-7	TGCAGTGCCCAACCAGGAGGACTAGCGATCGAGCAGTACTTC	CSAQPGGLAIEQYF
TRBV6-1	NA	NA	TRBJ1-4	TGTGCCAGCAGTGGCCTGCTGAGGGTTGATGAAAAACTGTTTTTT	CASSGLLRVDEKLFF
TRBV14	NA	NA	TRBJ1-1	TGTGCCAGCAGCCAAGCAAACGGGGAAGCTTTCTTT	CASSQANGEAFF
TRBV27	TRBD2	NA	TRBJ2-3	TGTGCCAGCAGTTTTAGTCGCGGGAGAGGAATCACAGATACGCAGTATTTT	CASSFSRGRGITDTQYF
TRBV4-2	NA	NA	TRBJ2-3	TGTGCCAGCAGCCAAGAGGGGGCTAGGGCTAGCAGGAGATTAGATACGCAGTATTTT	CASSQEGARASRRLDTQYF
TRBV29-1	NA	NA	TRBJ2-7	TGCAGCGGCGTGGCCCAGGCCGAGCAGTACTTC	CSGVAQAEQYF
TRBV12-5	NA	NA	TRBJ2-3	TGTGCTAGTGGTGCCCCTTGTAGGGAGCCCACAGGTACGCAGTATTTT	CASGAPCREPTGTQYF
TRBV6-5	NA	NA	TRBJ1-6	TGTGCCAGCAGGACAAACAGCAGATCGGCACCCCCCCACTTT	CASRTNSRSAPPHF
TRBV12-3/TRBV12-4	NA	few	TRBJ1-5	TGTGCCAGCAGTTTACAGGTTGCGGGTCAGCCCCAGCATTTT	CASSLQVAGQPQHF
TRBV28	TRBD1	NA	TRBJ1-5	TGTGCCAGCAGCTTCTCCGGGACAGGCGGGGTTGGGCCCCAGCATTTT	CASSFSGTGGVGPQHF
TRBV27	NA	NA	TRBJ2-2	TGTGCCAGCAGAGCAGAGACAGGGAACACCGGGGAGCTGTTTTTT	CASRAETGNTGELFF
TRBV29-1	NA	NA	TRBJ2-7	TGCAGCGTTGCCCTTCGAGTGGACGAGCAGTACTTC	CSVALRVDEQYF
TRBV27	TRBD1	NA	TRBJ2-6	TGTGCCAGCAGTTTAATAGGACAGGGGACTGGGGCCAACGTCCTGACTTTC	CASSLIGQGTGANVLTF
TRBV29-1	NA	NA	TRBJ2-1	TGCAGCGTTGAAGGATTGAGGTCCCACAATGAGCAGTTCTTC	CSVEGLRSHNEQFF
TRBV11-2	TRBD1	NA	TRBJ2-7	TGTGCCAGCAGCCCCCGACCGGGACAGGTATCCTACGAGCAGTACTTC	CASSPRPGQVSYEQYF
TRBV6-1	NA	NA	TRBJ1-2	TGTGCCAGCAGCCCCAGGGAAAAGGGGAACTATGGCTACACCTTC	CASSPREKGNYGYTF
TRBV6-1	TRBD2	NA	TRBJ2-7	TGTGCCAGCACTGGACTAGCGGGGGTCTACGAGCAGTACTTC	CASTGLAGVYEQYF
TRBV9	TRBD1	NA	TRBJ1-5	TGTGCCAGCAGCAACCGGGACAGCAGCAATCAGCCCCAGCATTTT	CASSNRDSSNQPQHF
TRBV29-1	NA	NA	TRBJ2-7	TGCAGCGTTGACCGGGTCCACGAGCAGTACTTC	CSVDRVHEQYF
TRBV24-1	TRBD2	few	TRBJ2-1	TGTGCCACCCCGAAGGCGGGGGGACACAATGAGCAGTTCTTC	CATPKAGGHNEQFF
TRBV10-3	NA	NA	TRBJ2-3	TGTGCCATCAGTGCCACCGAGCGCGTTGGGACAGATACGCAGTATTTT	CAISATERVGTDTQYF
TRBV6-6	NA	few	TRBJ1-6	TGTGCCAGCAGTTACTCACCAAATTCACCCCTCCACTTT	CASSYSPNSPLHF
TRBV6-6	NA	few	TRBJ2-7	TGTGCCAGCAGTTACTCCACAGGCCTGAGCTCCTACGAGCAGTACTTC	CASSYSTGLSSYEQYF
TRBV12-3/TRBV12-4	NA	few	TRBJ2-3	TGTGCCAGCAGTCACGGATGGGGCACAGATACGCAGTATTTT	CASSHGWGTDTQYF
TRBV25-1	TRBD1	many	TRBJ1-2	TGTGCCAGCAGTGCGACAGGGGGGAACTATGGCTACACCTTC	CASSATGGNYGYTF